This T cell receptor beta chain appears in the sequencing data of a study of control samples from healthy donors and cancer patients. Clones were read by immunoSEQ multiplex PCR, and TCRdb kept only the in-frame ones, dropping some. The table lists roughly 100,000 clones, roughly nine tenths of them singletons. The V gene's germline CDR1 is PRHDT and CDR2 FYEKMQ (reference sequence). The CDR3 has 16 residues. Trimming at V came to 0 bases and at J to 6 bases, leaving 5 bases not matched to a gene. The receptor's source is a young woman in good health. Specimen: blood. V and J are TRBV13 and TRBJ1-6; TRBD1 matches at 7 bases. CDR3 residues: CASSLGRTGRNSPLHF. CDR3 in DNA: TGTGCCAGCAGCTTAGGCCGGACAGGCCGTAATTCACCCCTCCACTTT.